This T cell receptor (beta chain) appears in the sequencing data of a study of CD8 T cells in Susac syndrome. It was with random hexamers that roughly 0.5 to 1 ug RNA was reverse transcribed. Amplification of TCR beta CDR3 was carried out by immunoSEQ multiplex PCR, which covered 54 Vbeta and 13 Jbeta segments. MiXCR, applied by TCRdb to the immunoSEQ multiplex PCR reads, yields one record per CDR3 protein. The sample includes 75,000 to 80,000 distinct CDR3 sequences, 94% seen only once; the top ten take about 0.52%. The sample comprised CD8+ T cells from PBMCs. The sequence was obtained from a human donor with Susac syndrome.

CDR3 sequence (DNA): TGTGCCTGGAGTCCACAGGGGACCGAGCAGTACTTC. Its translation is CAWSPQGTEQYF. J is TRBJ2-7 and V is TRBV30; 7 bases are shared with TRBD1. The germline gives CDR1 GTSNPN, CDR2 SVGIG (reference sequence). Trimming cost V 2 bases and J 6 bases; bases outside gene matches: 4. The CDR3 consists of 12 residues.